This T cell receptor beta chain was captured by sequencing in a study of cytomegalovirus exposure and HLA in healthy donors. Study-wide context: One earlier analysis, a look at approximately 190 million T cells, found some 110 million unique TCR beta sequences. Inside one of the first data releases sat around 77 million unique TCRs taken from HLA-typed donors.

The study's findings and limits: Several of the most significant clusters were apparently associated with common viral pathogens in a later analysis. A previous analysis found most TCR beta V segments productive roughly 90% or roughly 30% of the time.

Concerning this clone: Its specificity is not known.

60 Vbeta and 13 Jbeta primers were used in PCR. Assay used: immunoSEQ multiplex PCR; TCRdb lists only in-frame clones, some missing. This table holds 150,000 to 200,000 clones, 75% to 80% found once. The junction had 8 bases not matched to a gene; V was cut back by 4 bases and J by 3 bases. Germline assignment: CDR1 SNHLY and CDR2 FYNNEI. The CDR3 contains 15 residues. Specimen: PBMCs. The source of this sequence is a woman aged 45-65 years in good health and CMV-seropositive. This chain uses TRBV2 with TRBJ1-2, with 7 bases aligning to TRBD1. CDR3 protein: CASSGGEQGYYGYTF. The CDR3 coding sequence is TGTGCCAGCAGTGGGGGGGAACAGGGGTACTATGGCTACACCTTC. Using reference TRBV2 and TRBJ1-2 for the parts outside the CDR3, the full variable domain is EPEVTQTPSHQVTQMGQEVILRCVPISNHLYFYWYRQILGQKVEFLVSFYNNEISEKSEIFDDQFSVERPDGSNFTLKIRSTKLEDSAMYFCASSGGEQGYYGYTFGSGTRLTVV.